Each of the 27 T cell receptor beta chains below was sequenced from the same sample in a study of shared clonotypes between healthy human individuals. TCRdb's table, derived via immunoSEQ multiplex PCR, lists solely in-frame clones and lacks some. The sample lists 950,000 to 1,100,000 clones, more than 65% occurring once. The sequenced sample was memory CD4+ T cells sorted from blood. The subset denotes: CD45RA-negative fraction. The receptors were sampled from a man between 18 and 35 years old in good health.

V and J are TRBV9 and TRBJ2-3; 15 positions agree with TRBD2. Germline V gene sequence: CDR1 SGDLS, CDR2 YYNGEE. V shed 3 bases and J 6 bases; nucleotides not matched to a gene: 8. This CDR3 spans 17 amino acids. The CDR3 DNA follows: TGTGCCAGCAGCGCAGGGACTAGCGGGGGGCCCGGGGATACGCAGTATTTT. Protein: CASSAGTSGGPGDTQYF.

This clone was observed a single time. V is TRBV5-1 and J is TRBJ2-5, with 8 bases matching TRBD2. Per the germline V gene, CDR1 is SGHRS and CDR2 is YFSETQ. This CDR3 has 16 residues. Trimming cost V 0 bases and J 6 bases; bases outside gene matches: 10. In DNA, the CDR3 is TGCGCCAGCAGCTTGGACGGGAGGGCCGGTACGCAGACCCAGTACTTC. As protein: CASSLDGRAGTQTQYF. Full variable domain (outside the CDR3, taken from reference TRBV5-1 and TRBJ2-5): KAGVTQTPRYLIKTRGQQVTLSCSPISGHRSVSWYQQTPGQGLQFLFEYFSETQRNKGNFPGRFSGRQFSNSRSEMNVSTLELGDSALYLCASSLDGRAGTQTQYFGPGTRLLVL.

The V gene is TRBV27, the J gene TRBJ1-2, with TRBD1 identical over 10 bases. J lost 2 bases, V lost 5 bases, and 11 bases had no gene match. CDR3 length: 17 amino acids. Germline assignment: CDR1 MNHEY and CDR2 SMNVEV (reference sequence). The CDR3 reads CASSPRTGGAQNYGYTF. The CDR3 region has the DNA TGTGCCAGCAGTCCCCGGACAGGGGGAGCGCAGAACTATGGCTACACCTTC.

This clone was recorded once. This CDR3 reads CASSSSTTENTEAFF. CDR3 coding DNA: TGCGCCAGCAGCTCCTCTACGACAGAAAACACTGAAGCTTTCTTT. V is TRBV5-1 and J is TRBJ1-1; TRBD1 might be the D (5 bases). Germline CDR1 and CDR2: SGHRS and YFSETQ. CDR3 length: 15 residues. V lost 3 bases and J lost 2, with 14 bases in between.

The V gene is TRBV30, the J gene TRBJ1-5; D is unclear. Germline V lookup: CDR1 GTSNPN, CDR2 SVGIG (reference sequence). CDR3 length: 14 amino acids. V lost 3 bases and J lost 3, with 12 bases in between. The CDR3: CAWSPGEHNQPQHF. For the CDR3, the DNA is TGTGCCTGGAGCCCTGGGGAGCACAATCAGCCCCAGCATTTT.

This chain connects TRBV7-3 to TRBJ2-3; 7 nucleotides match TRBD2. The CDR3 is made up of 16 amino acids. V dropped 1 base and J dropped 0; count of bases not matched to a gene: 4. From germline, CDR1 is SGHTA and CDR2 FQGTGA. CDR3 sequence (DNA): TGTGCCAGCAGCTTAATGGCTAGCGGAAGCACAGATACGCAGTATTTT. It is translated as CASSLMASGSTDTQYF.

This chain connects TRBV11-3 to TRBJ2-3; 9 nucleotides align to TRBD2. The CDR3 contains 14 residues. V lost 5 bases to trimming and J lost 5 bases; unmatched junction nucleotides: 5. Germline CDR1 is SGHNT and CDR2 is YENEEA. The CDR3 region has the DNA TGTGCCAGCAGCATAGCGGGGGCAGGAGATACGCAGTATTTT. Protein sequence: CASSIAGAGDTQYF.

The chain couples TRBV5-1 to TRBJ1-6, with D possibly matching TRBD1 (5 bases). V gave up 4 bases and J gave up 7 bases, with 15 bases separating them. Germline loops: CDR1 SGHRS, CDR2 YFSETQ. The CDR3 extends over 15 amino acids. The CDR3 sequence is CASSIERGLNSPLHF. The CDR3 region has the DNA TGCGCCAGCAGCATAGAACGGGGCTTAAATTCACCCCTCCACTTT.

The chain links TRBV5-6 to TRBJ1-5; D is possibly TRBD1 (6 bases). V was shortened by 0 bases and J by 3 bases, with 10 bases between the two germline ends. Germline V gives CDR1 SGHDT, CDR2 YYEEEE. The CDR3 has 15 residues. The CDR3 bases are TGTGCCAGCAGCTTGGAAGGGGGTTTCAATCAGCCCCAGCATTTT. Its protein product is CASSLEGGFNQPQHF.

This clone was picked up a small number of times. This chain uses TRBV10-3 with TRBJ1-6; no definite D call. From germline, CDR1 is ENHRY and CDR2 SYGVKD. V lost 7 bases to trimming and J lost 5 bases, with 12 bases between them. The CDR3 sequence is 14 residues long. The CDR3 DNA follows: TGTGCCATCACAGCGGATAAGAATAATTCACCCCTCCACTTT. It is translated as CAITADKNNSPLHF.

The chain joins TRBV7-2 to TRBJ2-7; TRBD2 matches 14 bases. Unmatched junction bases numbered 4, after V lost 6 bases and J lost 6 bases. The CDR3 covers 14 residues. Germline lookup yields CDR1 SGHTA and CDR2 FQGNSA. CDR3 loop: CASRSGLAGGEQYF. DNA of the CDR3: TGTGCCAGCAGATCCGGACTAGCGGGAGGCGAGCAGTACTTC.

This rearrangement joins TRBV6-6 to TRBJ2-3; TRBD2 agrees at 12 bases. CDR3 length: 16 residues. Germline V gives CDR1 MNHNY, CDR2 SVGAGI (reference sequence). V dropped 4 bases and J dropped 5; count of bases not matched to a gene: 7. This CDR3 is CASSLTSGRVGDTQYF. The CDR3 bases are TGTGCCAGCAGTTTGACTAGCGGGAGAGTGGGAGATACGCAGTATTTT.

The V and J genes are TRBV25-1 and TRBJ1-3; D gene ambiguous. CDR3 length: 14 residues. Germline CDR1 MGHDK, CDR2 SYGVNS. Trimming stripped 3 bases from V and 8 bases from J, with 14 bases between. DNA for the CDR3: TGTGCCAGCAGTGATTTGGGTTTGGCAGACACCATATATTTT. Amino acid sequence: CASSDLGLADTIYF.

This chain links TRBV27 with TRBJ1-5, with D perhaps TRBD1 (6 bases). From germline, CDR1 is MNHEY and CDR2 SMNVEV (reference sequence). The CDR3 spans 15 residues. V was trimmed by 4 bases and J by 4 bases, leaving 14 bases between them. In DNA, the CDR3 is TGTGCCAGCAGTTCGACAGGTACGGTTAATCAGCCCCAGCATTTT. Protein sequence: CASSSTGTVNQPQHF.

V usage is TRBV2 and J usage is TRBJ1-1; 7 nucleotides line up with TRBD1. Germline trimming cut 6 bases from V and 3 bases from J; bases unmatched to any gene: 10. The germline V gene encodes CDR1 SNHLY and CDR2 FYNNEI. The CDR3 runs 15 residues. This chain's CDR3 is CASSGGAGQDTEAFF. The CDR3 DNA follows: TGTGCCAGCAGCGGGGGTGCCGGACAGGACACTGAAGCTTTCTTT.

The chain carries TRBV7-8 and TRBJ1-2; D gene uncertain. Germline V lookup: CDR1 SGHVS, CDR2 FQNEAQ. This CDR3 contains 13 residues. V was cut by 3 bases and J by 0 bases, with 5 bases left in between. The CDR3 sequence is CASSFSSNYGYTF. The CDR3 coding sequence is TGTGCCAGCAGCTTTTCGTCTAACTATGGCTACACCTTC.

This rearrangement joins TRBV6-1 to TRBJ2-5, with D possibly matching TRBD1 (5 bases). V lost 0 bases, J lost 7 bases, and 12 bases lay in between. Germline V lookup: CDR1 MNHNS, CDR2 SASEGT. CDR3 length equals 14 residues. CDR3 loop: CASSEASGKGTQYF. DNA for the CDR3: TGTGCCAGCAGTGAAGCGTCAGGGAAGGGGACCCAGTACTTC.

J is TRBJ2-2 and V is TRBV4-1; perhaps D is TRBD1 or TRBD2 (6 bases each). Germline V gives CDR1 MGHRA, CDR2 YSYEKL. This CDR3 is built from 15 residues. V lost 5 bases and J 0 bases, leaving 10 bases between the germline ends. CDR3 sequence (DNA): TGCGCCAGCAGCTGGGGGGCACCGAACACCGGGGAGCTGTTTTTT. Its protein product is CASSWGAPNTGELFF.

The genes are TRBV7-2 and TRBJ1-5; 7 bases map to TRBD1. Germline CDR1 reads SGHTA; CDR2 reads FQGNSA. There are 14 residues in the CDR3. V was pared by 4 bases and J by 5 bases, with 5 bases of the junction left unmatched. The CDR3 sequence: CASSSDRSYQPQHF. CDR3 sequence (DNA): TGTGCCAGCAGCTCGGACAGGTCCTATCAGCCCCAGCATTTT.

V and J are TRBV5-1 and TRBJ2-7; 10 bases match TRBD1. The junction had 4 bases not matched to a gene; V was cut back by 4 bases and J by 6 bases. Per the germline V gene, CDR1 is SGHRS and CDR2 is YFSETQ. The CDR3 length is 13 residues. The CDR3 DNA is TGCGCCAGCAGCGGGGACAGGGGACGCGAGCAGTACTTC. This codes for CASSGDRGREQYF.

This clone was counted between two and nine times. The chain recombines TRBV11-1 with TRBJ2-7; D is unresolved. Between the trimmed V and J ends, which lost 4 bases and 6 bases, there was a span of 13 bases. The CDR3 has 13 amino acids. Germline CDR1 and CDR2: SGHAT and FQDESV (reference sequence). The CDR3 DNA reads as TGTGCCAGCAGCTCCATCGACGGATCCGAGCAGTACTTC. Translating gives CASSSIDGSEQYF.

CDR3 residues: CASSYIAGGGQETQYF. The CDR3 DNA sequence: TGTGCCAGCAGCTATATAGCGGGGGGGGGCCAAGAGACCCAGTACTTC. The chain combines TRBV7-8 with TRBJ2-5; 11 bases line up with TRBD2. V shed 4 bases and J 1 base; nucleotides not matched to a gene: 5. CDR1 is SGHVS, CDR2 FQNEAQ, per germline. The CDR3 sequence is 16 residues long.

The chain links TRBV5-4 to TRBJ2-3; 10 nucleotides line up with TRBD2. The V segment lost 2 bases and the J segment 2 bases; nucleotides outside the gene matches: 8. Germline V gives CDR1 SGHNT, CDR2 YYREEE (reference sequence). The CDR3 runs 17 residues. CDR3 in DNA: TGTGCCAGCAGCTTAGCGTCTAGCGGGGGATTCACAGATACGCAGTATTTT. Translated, it gives CASSLASSGGFTDTQYF. Filled out from reference TRBV5-4 and TRBJ2-3, the complete variable domain reads ETGVTQSPTHLIKTRGQQVTLRCSSQSGHNTVSWYQQALGQGPQFIFQYYREEENGRGNFPPRFSGLQFPNYSSELNVNALELDDSALYLCASSLASSGGFTDTQYFGPGTRLTVL.

V usage is TRBV5-1 and J usage is TRBJ1-2; the match to TRBD1 covers 11 bases. CDR3 length equals 15 residues. Germline V gene lookup returns CDR1 SGHRS and CDR2 YFSETQ. The V segment lost 0 bases and the J segment 7 bases; nucleotides outside the gene matches: 5. For the CDR3, the DNA is TGCGCCAGCAGCTTGGAAGGACAGGGGGCTAGTGGCTACACCTTC. Protein sequence: CASSLEGQGASGYTF. Combining the CDR3 with reference TRBV5-1 and TRBJ1-2 gives the whole variable domain KAGVTQTPRYLIKTRGQQVTLSCSPISGHRSVSWYQQTPGQGLQFLFEYFSETQRNKGNFPGRFSGRQFSNSRSEMNVSTLELGDSALYLCASSLEGQGASGYTFGSGTRLTVV.

The chain uses TRBV18 and TRBJ2-1, with D possibly called TRBD1 or TRBD2 (5 bases each). The germline gives CDR1 KGHSH, CDR2 LQKENI. The CDR3 runs 15 residues. Deletions cut 0 bases from V and 5 bases from J, with 11 bases between. Here the CDR3 reads CASSPPAGGDNEQFF. In nucleotides, the CDR3 is TGTGCCAGCTCACCACCGGCTGGGGGAGACAATGAGCAGTTCTTC.

The chain links TRBV6-5 to TRBJ1-6; weak D call: TRBD1 (6 bases). V was shortened by 6 bases and J by 7 bases, with 16 bases between the two germline ends. The CDR3 is made up of 15 amino acids. Germline CDR1 is MNHEY and CDR2 is SVGAGI. Written as DNA, the CDR3 is TGTGCCAGCAGCCCCCCCCAGGGGAACAATTCACCCCTCCACTTT. As protein: CASSPPQGNNSPLHF.

This clone was seen ten or more times. V and J are TRBV12-2 and TRBJ2-1; the table calls TRBD2, which could not be checked here. TRBV12-2 is designated a pseudogene. This CDR3 comprises 18 residues. The CDR3 loop is CASRLASRLVPVRNEQFF. CDR3 nucleotides: TGTGCAAGTCGCTTAGCGAGTAGGCTAGTTCCCGTAAGGAATGAGCAGTTCTTC.